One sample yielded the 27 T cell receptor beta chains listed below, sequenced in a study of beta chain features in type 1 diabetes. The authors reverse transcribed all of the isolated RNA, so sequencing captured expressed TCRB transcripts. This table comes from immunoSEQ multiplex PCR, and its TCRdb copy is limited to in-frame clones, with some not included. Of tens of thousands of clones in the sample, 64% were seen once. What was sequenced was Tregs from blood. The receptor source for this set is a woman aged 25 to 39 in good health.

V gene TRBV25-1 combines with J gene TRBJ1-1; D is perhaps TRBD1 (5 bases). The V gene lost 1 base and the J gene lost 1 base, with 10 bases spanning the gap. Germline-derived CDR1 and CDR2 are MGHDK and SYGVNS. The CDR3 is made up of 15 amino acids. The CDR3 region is CASSEFRGSNTEAFF. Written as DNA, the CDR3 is TGTGCCAGCAGTGAATTTAGGGGTTCGAACACTGAAGCTTTCTTT.

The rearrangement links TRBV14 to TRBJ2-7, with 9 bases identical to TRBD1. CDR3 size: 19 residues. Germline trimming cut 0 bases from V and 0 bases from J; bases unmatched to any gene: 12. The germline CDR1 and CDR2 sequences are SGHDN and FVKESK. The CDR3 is CASSQDFWSGQGGSYEQYF. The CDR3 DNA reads TGTGCCAGCAGCCAAGATTTTTGGTCGGGACAGGGTGGCTCCTACGAGCAGTACTTC.

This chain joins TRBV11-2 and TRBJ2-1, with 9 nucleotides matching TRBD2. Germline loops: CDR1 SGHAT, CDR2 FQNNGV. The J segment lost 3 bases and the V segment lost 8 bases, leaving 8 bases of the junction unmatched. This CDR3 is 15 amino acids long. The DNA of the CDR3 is TGTGCCAGCCATAGGAAGACTAGCGGCTACAATGAGCAGTTCTTC. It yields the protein CASHRKTSGYNEQFF.

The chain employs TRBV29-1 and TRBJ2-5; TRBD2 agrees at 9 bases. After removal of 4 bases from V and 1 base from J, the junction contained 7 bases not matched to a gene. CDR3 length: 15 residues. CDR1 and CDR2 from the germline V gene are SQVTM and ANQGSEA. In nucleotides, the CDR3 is TGCAGCGTTGTTGTCAGCGGGAGGATCCAAGAGACCCAGTACTTC. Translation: CSVVVSGRIQETQYF. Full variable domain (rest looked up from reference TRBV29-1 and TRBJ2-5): SAVISQKPSRDICQRGTSLTIQCQVDSQVTMMFWYRQQPGQSLTLIATANQGSEATYESGFVIDKFPISRPNLTFSTLTVSNMSPEDSSIYLCSVVVSGRIQETQYFGPGTRLLVL.

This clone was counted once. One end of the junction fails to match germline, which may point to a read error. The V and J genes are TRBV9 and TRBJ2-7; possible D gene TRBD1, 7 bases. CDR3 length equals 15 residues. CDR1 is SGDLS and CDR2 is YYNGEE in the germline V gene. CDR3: CASSGGTGDSHEQYF. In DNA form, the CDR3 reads TGTGCCAGCAGCGGTGGTACAGGGGACTCCCACGAGCAGTACTTC.

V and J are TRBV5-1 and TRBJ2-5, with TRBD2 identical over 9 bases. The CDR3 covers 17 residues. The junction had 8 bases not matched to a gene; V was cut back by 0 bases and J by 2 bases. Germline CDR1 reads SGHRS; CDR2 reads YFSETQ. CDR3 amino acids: CASSLEASGIRQETQYF. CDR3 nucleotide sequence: TGCGCCAGCAGCTTGGAGGCTAGCGGGATCCGGCAAGAGACCCAGTACTTC. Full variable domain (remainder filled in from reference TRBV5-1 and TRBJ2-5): KAGVTQTPRYLIKTRGQQVTLSCSPISGHRSVSWYQQTPGQGLQFLFEYFSETQRNKGNFPGRFSGRQFSNSRSEMNVSTLELGDSALYLCASSLEASGIRQETQYFGPGTRLLVL.

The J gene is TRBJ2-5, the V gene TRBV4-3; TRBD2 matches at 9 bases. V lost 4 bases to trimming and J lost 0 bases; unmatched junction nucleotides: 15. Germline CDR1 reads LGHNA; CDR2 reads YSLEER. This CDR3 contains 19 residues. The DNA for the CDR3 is TGCGCCAGCAGCCCCCTCCGGGGTAGCGGGAGTCCGTACCAAGAGACCCAGTACTTC. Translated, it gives CASSPLRGSGSPYQETQYF.

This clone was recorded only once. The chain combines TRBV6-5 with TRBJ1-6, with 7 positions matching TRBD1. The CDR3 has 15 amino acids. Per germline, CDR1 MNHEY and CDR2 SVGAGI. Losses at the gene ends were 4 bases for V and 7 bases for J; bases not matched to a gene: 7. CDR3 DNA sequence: TGTGCCAGCAGTTTCGGACAGGCGACAAATTCACCCCTCCACTTT. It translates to CASSFGQATNSPLHF.

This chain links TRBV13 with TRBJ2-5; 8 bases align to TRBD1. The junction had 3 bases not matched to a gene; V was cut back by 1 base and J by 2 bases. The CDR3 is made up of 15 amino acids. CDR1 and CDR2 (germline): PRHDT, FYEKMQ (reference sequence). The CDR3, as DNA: TGTGCCAGCAGCTTAGACAGGGGGTTACAAGAGACCCAGTACTTC. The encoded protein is CASSLDRGLQETQYF.

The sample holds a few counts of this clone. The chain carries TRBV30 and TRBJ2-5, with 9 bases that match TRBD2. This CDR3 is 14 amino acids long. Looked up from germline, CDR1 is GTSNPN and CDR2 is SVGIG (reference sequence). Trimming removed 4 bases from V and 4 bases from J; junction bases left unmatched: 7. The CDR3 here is CAWTVAGGPETQYF. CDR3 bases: TGTGCCTGGACGGTGGCGGGGGGGCCAGAGACCCAGTACTTC.

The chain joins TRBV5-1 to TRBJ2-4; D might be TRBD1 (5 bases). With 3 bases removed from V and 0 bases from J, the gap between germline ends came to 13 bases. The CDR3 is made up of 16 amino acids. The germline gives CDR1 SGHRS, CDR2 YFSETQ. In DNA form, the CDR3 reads TGCGCCAGCAGCTCAGGGTACCCTCTAGCCAAAAACATTCAGTACTTC. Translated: CASSSGYPLAKNIQYF.

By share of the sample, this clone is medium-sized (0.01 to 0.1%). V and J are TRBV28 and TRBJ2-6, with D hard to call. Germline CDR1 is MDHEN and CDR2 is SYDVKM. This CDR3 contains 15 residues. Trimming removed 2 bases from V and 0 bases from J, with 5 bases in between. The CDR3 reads CASSLPNSGANVLTF. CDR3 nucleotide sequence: TGTGCCAGCAGTTTACCAAACTCTGGGGCCAACGTCCTGACTTTC.

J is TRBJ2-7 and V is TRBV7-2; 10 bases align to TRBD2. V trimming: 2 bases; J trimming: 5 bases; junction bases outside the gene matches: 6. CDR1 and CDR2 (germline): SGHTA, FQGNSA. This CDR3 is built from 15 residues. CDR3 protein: CASSLLAGEFHEQYF. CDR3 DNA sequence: TGTGCCAGCAGCTTACTAGCGGGAGAATTCCACGAGCAGTACTTC. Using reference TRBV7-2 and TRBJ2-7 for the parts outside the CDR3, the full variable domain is GAGVSQSPSNKVTEKGKDVELRCDPISGHTALYWYRQSLGQGLEFLIYFQGNSAPDKSGLPSDRFSAERTGGSVSTLTIQRTQQEDSAVYLCASSLLAGEFHEQYFGPGTRLTVT.

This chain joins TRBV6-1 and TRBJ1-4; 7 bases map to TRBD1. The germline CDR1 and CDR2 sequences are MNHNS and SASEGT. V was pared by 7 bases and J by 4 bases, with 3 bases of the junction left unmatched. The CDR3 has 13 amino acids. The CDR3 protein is CASKDRFNEKLFF. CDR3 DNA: TGTGCCAGCAAGGACAGGTTTAATGAAAAACTGTTTTTT.

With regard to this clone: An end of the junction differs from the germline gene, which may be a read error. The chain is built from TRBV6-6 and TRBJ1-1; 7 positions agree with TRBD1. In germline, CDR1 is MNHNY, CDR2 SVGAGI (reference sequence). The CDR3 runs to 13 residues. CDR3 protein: CATSGTANTEAFF. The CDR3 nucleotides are TGTGCCACCAGTGGGACAGCGAACACTGAAGCTTTCTTT.

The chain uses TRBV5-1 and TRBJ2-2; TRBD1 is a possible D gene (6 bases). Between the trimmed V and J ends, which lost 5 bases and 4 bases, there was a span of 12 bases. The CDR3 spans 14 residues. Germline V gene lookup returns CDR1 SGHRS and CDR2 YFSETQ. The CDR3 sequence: CASSYRDSTGELFF. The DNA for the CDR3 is TGCGCCAGCAGTTACAGGGATTCCACCGGGGAGCTGTTTTTT.

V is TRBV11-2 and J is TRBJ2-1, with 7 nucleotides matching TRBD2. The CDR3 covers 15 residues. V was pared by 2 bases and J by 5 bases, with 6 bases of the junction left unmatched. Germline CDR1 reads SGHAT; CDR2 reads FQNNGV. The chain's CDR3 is CASSLMASGNNEQFF. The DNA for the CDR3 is TGTGCCAGCAGCTTAATGGCTAGCGGAAACAATGAGCAGTTCTTC.

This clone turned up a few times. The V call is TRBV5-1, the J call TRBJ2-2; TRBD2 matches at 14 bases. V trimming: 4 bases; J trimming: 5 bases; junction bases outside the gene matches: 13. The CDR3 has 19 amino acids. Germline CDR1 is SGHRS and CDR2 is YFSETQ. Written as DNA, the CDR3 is TGCGCCAGCAGCACTTGGTCGACTAGCGGGAGGGCCCGGACCGGGGAGCTGTTTTTT. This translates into CASSTWSTSGRARTGELFF.

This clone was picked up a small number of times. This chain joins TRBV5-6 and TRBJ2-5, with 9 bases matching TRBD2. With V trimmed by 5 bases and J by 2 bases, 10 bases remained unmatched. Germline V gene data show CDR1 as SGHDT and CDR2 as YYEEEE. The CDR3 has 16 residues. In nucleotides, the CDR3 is TGTGCCAGCAGGACAGCGGGAGGAAGGGTACAAGAGACCCAGTACTTC. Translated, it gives CASRTAGGRVQETQYF.

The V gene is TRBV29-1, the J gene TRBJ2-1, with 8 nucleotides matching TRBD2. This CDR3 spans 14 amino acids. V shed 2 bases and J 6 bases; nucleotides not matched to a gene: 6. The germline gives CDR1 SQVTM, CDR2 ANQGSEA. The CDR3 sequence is CSVEQGAGGNEQFF. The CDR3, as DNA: TGCAGCGTTGAACAGGGTGCGGGGGGCAATGAGCAGTTCTTC.

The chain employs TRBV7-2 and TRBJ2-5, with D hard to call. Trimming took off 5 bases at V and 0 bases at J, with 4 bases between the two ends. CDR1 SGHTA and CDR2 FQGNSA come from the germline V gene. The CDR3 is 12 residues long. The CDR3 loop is CASSRYQETQYF. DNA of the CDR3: TGTGCCAGCAGCCGTTACCAAGAGACCCAGTACTTC.

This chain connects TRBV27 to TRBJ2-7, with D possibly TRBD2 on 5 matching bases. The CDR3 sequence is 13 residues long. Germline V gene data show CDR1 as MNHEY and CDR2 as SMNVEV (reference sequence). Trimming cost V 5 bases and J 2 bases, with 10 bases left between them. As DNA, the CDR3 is TGTGCCAGCAGTCCGACTAACACCTACGAGCAGTACTTC. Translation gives CASSPTNTYEQYF.

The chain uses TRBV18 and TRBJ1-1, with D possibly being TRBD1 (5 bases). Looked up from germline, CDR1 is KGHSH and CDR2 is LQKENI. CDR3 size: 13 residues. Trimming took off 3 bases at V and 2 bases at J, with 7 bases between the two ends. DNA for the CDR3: TGTGCCAGCTCACCTCGGACAAACACTGAAGCTTTCTTT. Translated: CASSPRTNTEAFF.

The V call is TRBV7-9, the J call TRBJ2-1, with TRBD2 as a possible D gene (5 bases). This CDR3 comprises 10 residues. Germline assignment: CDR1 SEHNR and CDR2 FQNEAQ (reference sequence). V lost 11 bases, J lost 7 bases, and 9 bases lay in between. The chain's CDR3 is CAGGRNEQFF. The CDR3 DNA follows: TGTGCCGGAGGTAGGAATGAGCAGTTCTTC.

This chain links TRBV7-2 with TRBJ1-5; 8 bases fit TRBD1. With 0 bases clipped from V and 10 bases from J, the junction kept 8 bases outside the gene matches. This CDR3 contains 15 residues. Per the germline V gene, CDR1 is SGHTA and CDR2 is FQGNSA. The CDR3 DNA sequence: TGTGCCAGCAGCTTAGCTGGGACAGGCACTGCCCCCCAGCATTTT. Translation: CASSLAGTGTAPQHF. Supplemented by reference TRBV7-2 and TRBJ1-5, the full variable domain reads GAGVSQSPSNKVTEKGKDVELRCDPISGHTALYWYRQSLGQGLEFLIYFQGNSAPDKSGLPSDRFSAERTGGSVSTLTIQRTQQEDSAVYLCASSLAGTGTAPQHFGDGTRLSIL.

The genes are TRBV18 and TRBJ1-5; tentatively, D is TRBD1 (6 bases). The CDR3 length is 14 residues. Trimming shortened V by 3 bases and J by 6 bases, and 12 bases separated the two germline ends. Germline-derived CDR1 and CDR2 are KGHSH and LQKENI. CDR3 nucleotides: TGTGCCAGCTCACCTGGCGGGGGCGGTCAGCCCCAGCATTTT. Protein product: CASSPGGGGQPQHF. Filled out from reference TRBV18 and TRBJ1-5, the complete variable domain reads NAGVMQNPRHLVRRRGQEARLRCSPMKGHSHVYWYRQLPEEGLKFMVYLQKENIIDESGMPKERFSAEFPKEGPSILRIQQVVRGDSAAYFCASSPGGGGQPQHFGDGTRLSIL.

The CDR3 protein is CATSREDTYNEQFF. The CDR3 nucleotides are TGTGCCACCAGCAGAGAGGACACCTACAATGAGCAGTTCTTC. J is TRBJ2-1 and V is TRBV15; D is possibly TRBD1 (5 bases). The germline V gene encodes CDR1 LNHNV and CDR2 YYDKDF (reference sequence). CDR3 length: 14 residues. Between the trimmed V and J ends, which lost 0 bases and 2 bases, there was a span of 5 bases.